Reported below is one T cell receptor beta chain. This clone appeared a few times. No cognate antigen has been identified for it. One base away there is no much larger clone; base qualities are not given. The immunoSEQ Assay, a bias-controlled multiplex PCR, was used to amplify TCRbeta CDR3 regions from genomic DNA. The authors processed their data as follows. Nucleated cell counts per sample were estimated from amplification of reference gene primers within the assay. To quantify the absolute abundance of each unique TCRbeta CDR3 rearrangement, sequence reads were collapsed and filtered. For each sample, productive Simpson clonality was calculated as the square root of Simpson's diversity index across productive rearrangements. Imported from immuneACCESS, the table was reduced by TCRdb to in-frame sequences with V and J called. These copies leave out some clones; in studies compared against another copy, an unresolved V gene accounts for under half, and the cause of the remainder is not known. That table is the source of V, J and clone size, and D and trimming were worked out from the DNA. The sample data list 150,000 to 200,000 clones, and about nine tenths of these were observed just once. The ten largest clones represent 18% of the sample.

The data belong to a study of blood T cell repertoires in COVID-19 (dated by TCRdb to about 2020). Turning to the overall study: Samples covering the acute and convalescent phases of COVID-19 were provided by collaborators in the United States, Italy and Spain. The prospective study material was composed of cDNA or gDNA derived from T cells, B-cell-depleted T cells, or PBMCs. Subjects who had been exposed to COVID-19, were actively infected with it, or had recovered from it provided the deeply sampled blood TCRbeta repertoires that made up the dataset. The repertoires were made available in a free public database intended to serve as a resource for research on the immune response to SARS-CoV-2. The samples were drawn from the first 160 participants of the ongoing ImmuneRACE study and from about 1,200 subjects provided by 6 global collaborators. A de-identified subject ID, COVID-19 status, age in years and sex were almost always included in the sample metadata. Where available, HLA class I and class II types were obtained from metadata supplied by the sample provider rather than from assay-based typing.

Collaborating institutions collected whole blood in K2EDTA tubes following their own protocols. For TCRbeta analysis, collaborators shipped samples as frozen whole blood, isolated PBMCs, or DNA extracted from either of those sample types. General study outcomes and caveats: The amount of clinical and demographic metadata varied by source and participant and was provided uncurated.

Germline trimming: 10 bases from V, 1 base from J; junction bases outside gene matches: 11. Based on the germline V gene, the CDR1 and CDR2 sequences are ENHRY and SYGVKD. Reading from cysteine to phenylalanine, the CDR3 counts 16 amino acids. CDR3 DNA is the only sequence kept; it has 48 bases, read in frame from the first base. This receptor chain uses TRBV10-3 and TRBJ1-3, with 9 bases in between that match TRBD1. Sequencing was carried out using peripheral blood. The receptor was isolated from a man aged 60 to 75 with active or convalescent COVID-19. The CDR3 in this case is CATLDRGEPSGNTIYF. The nucleotides read TGTGCCACCCTGGACAGGGGTGAGCCTTCTGGAAACACCATATATTTT.